The T cell receptor beta chain described here comes from a study of cytomegalovirus exposure and HLA in healthy donors. The study, taken as a whole, reports: An analysis done earlier found most TCR beta V segments productive about 87% or about 30% of the time. Relative to equally common others, HLA-associated TCR beta chains showed greater clonal expansion in a later analysis. A later analysis linked around 15,000 TCR beta sequences to HLA alleles at 0.05 false discovery rate.

13 Jbeta primers and 60 Vbeta primers were used for the PCR. Here immunoSEQ multiplex PCR was the method, and the copy in TCRdb shows in-frame clones only, minus some. Of 120,000 or so clones listed, over 15% were seen once; the top ten hold approximately 2.9%. The CDR3 length is 17 residues. Germline CDR1 reads KGHSH; CDR2 reads LQKENI. The V segment lost 4 bases and the J segment 0 bases; nucleotides outside the gene matches: 8. As for this clone: What it binds is unknown.

Sample: PBMCs. The chain employs TRBV18 and TRBJ2-7, with 11 bases fitting TRBD1. The clonotype comes from a female donor in good health and CMV-seropositive. The CDR3, as DNA: TGTGCCAGCTCACTGGCCGTAGGACAGGGGGCCTCCTACGAGCAGTACTTC. Its protein is CASSLAVGQGASYEQYF. Full variable domain (remainder filled in from reference TRBV18 and TRBJ2-7): NAGVMQNPRHLVRRRGQEARLRCSPMKGHSHVYWYRQLPEEGLKFMVYLQKENIIDESGMPKERFSAEFPKEGPSILRIQQVVRGDSAAYFCASSLAVGQGASYEQYFGPGTRLTVT.